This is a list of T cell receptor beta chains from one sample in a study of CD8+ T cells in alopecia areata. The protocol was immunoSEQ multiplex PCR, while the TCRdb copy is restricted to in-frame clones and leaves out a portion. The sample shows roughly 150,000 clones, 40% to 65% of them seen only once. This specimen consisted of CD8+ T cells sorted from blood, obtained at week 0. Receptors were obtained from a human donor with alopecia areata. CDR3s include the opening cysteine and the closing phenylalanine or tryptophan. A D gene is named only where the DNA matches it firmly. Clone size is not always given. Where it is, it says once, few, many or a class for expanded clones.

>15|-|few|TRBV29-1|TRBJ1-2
CSVPERTQTNYGYTF
TGCAGCGTTCCCGAAAGGACACAAACTAACTATGGCTACACCTTC
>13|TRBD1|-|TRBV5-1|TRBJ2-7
CASSFGTGGEQYF
TGCGCCAGCAGCTTCGGGACAGGGGGCGAGCAGTACTTC
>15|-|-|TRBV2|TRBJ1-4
CASGPPHSTNEKLFF
TGTGCCAGCGGTCCCCCTCACTCAACTAATGAAAAACTGTTTTTT
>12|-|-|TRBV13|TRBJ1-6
CASSLAGAPLHF
TGTGCCAGCAGCTTAGCGGGAGCACCCCTCCACTTT
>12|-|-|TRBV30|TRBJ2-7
CAWSPGSYEQYF
TGTGCCTGGAGTCCAGGGAGCTACGAGCAGTACTTC
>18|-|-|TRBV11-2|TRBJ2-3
CASSSPQFKGSEADTQYF
TGTGCCAGCAGCTCCCCCCAGTTCAAGGGGAGTGAGGCAGATACGCAGTATTTT
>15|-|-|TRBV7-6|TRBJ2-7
CASSLGSGFAYEQYF
TGTGCCAGCAGCTTAGGATCGGGGTTCGCCTACGAGCAGTACTTC
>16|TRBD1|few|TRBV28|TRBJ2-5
CASSLFIGGTKETQYF
TGTGCCAGCAGTTTATTTATAGGGGGCACTAAAGAGACCCAGTACTTC
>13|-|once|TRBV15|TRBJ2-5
CATSRRRQETQYF
TGTGCCACCTCGAGACGGCGCCAAGAGACCCAGTACTTC
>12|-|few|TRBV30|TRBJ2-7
CAWSVVNYEQYF
TGTGCCTGGAGTGTTGTGAATTACGAGCAGTACTTC
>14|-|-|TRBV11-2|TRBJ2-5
CASSLAGTQETQYF
TGTGCCAGCAGCTTAGCCGGGACACAAGAGACCCAGTACTTC
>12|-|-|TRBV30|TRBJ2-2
CASLRSAGELFF
TGTGCCTCTCTGCGATCGGCCGGGGAGCTGTTTTTT
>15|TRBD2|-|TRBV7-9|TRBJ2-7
CASSYGTSSSSEQYF
TGTGCCAGCAGCTACGGGACTAGCTCATCTAGCGAGCAGTACTTC
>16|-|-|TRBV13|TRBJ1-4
CASSPRQAAGDEKLFF
TGTGCCAGCAGCCCCCGACAGGCCGCAGGTGATGAAAAACTGTTTTTT
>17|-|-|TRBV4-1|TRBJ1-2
CASSQVPGEQVLYGYTF
TGCGCCAGCAGCCAAGTACCAGGGGAACAGGTTCTCTATGGCTACACCTTC
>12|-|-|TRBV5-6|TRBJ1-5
CASSLEGQPQHF
TGTGCCAGCAGCTTGGAGGGTCAGCCCCAGCATTTT
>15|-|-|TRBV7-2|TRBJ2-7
CASSPLVGRNYEQYF
TGTGCCAGCAGCCCCCTGGTAGGCCGAAACTACGAGCAGTACTTC
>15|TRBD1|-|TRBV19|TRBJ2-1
CASSGLTGRENEQFF
TGTGCCAGTAGTGGATTGACAGGGAGAGAGAATGAGCAGTTCTTC
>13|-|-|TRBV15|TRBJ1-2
CATSRGSDYGYTF
TGTGCCACCAGCAGAGGATCGGACTATGGCTACACCTTC
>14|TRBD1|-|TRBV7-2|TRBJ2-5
CASNQPGGRETQYF
TGTGCCAGCAACCAGCCAGGGGGCCGAGAGACCCAGTACTTC
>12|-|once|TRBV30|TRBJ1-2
CAWIGPGYGYTF
TGTGCCTGGATAGGTCCGGGCTATGGCTACACCTTC
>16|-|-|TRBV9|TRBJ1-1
CASSVRQDVPNTEAFF
TGTGCCAGCAGCGTAAGACAGGACGTTCCGAACACTGAAGCTTTCTTT
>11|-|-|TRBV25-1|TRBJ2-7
CASSISYEQYF
TGTGCCAGCAGTATTTCCTACGAGCAGTACTTC
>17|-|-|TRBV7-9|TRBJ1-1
CASSLPLFGDRNTEAFF
TGTGCCAGCAGCTTACCCCTTTTCGGAGACCGCAACACTGAAGCTTTCTTT
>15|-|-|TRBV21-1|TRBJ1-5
CASTVNRGLNQPQHF
TGTGCCAGCACCGTTAACAGGGGACTAAATCAGCCCCAGCATTTT
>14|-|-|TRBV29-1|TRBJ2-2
CSVEEDGNTGELFF
TGCAGCGTTGAAGAGGATGGGAACACCGGGGAGCTGTTTTTT
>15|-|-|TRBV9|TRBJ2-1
CASSVFQGRGNEQFF
TGTGCCAGCAGCGTATTCCAGGGACGGGGTAATGAGCAGTTCTTC
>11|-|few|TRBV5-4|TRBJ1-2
CASRGGSDYTF
TGTGCCAGCCGAGGGGGGAGCGACTACACCTTC